This is a list of T cell receptor beta chains from one sample in a study of T cells after yellow fever vaccination. In TCRdb, the 5' RACE reads were re-called with MiXCR into one record per CDR3 protein. Here the sample spans 500,000 to 650,000 distinct CDR3 sequences, roughly 12% being singletons. The source was PBMCs, collected on the day of the yellow fever booster vaccination. The receptors were sampled from a young man who received the YFV17D yellow fever vaccine. Each CDR3 is given with its conserved first and last residue. The order of the fields is V gene, D gene, clone size, J gene, CDR3 protein, CDR3 DNA. A D gene is named only where the DNA matches it firmly. Where a row states a size, it is once, few, many or the class of an expanded clone; other rows omit it.

TRBV20-1	NA	many	TRBJ1-2	CSVSFNYGYTF	TGCAGTGTTTCCTTTAACTATGGCTACACCTTC
TRBV20-1	TRBD2	few	TRBJ2-2	CSAPSGSTTGELFF	TGCAGTGCTCCTAGCGGGAGTACGACCGGGGAGCTGTTTTTT
TRBV7-9	NA	NA	TRBJ1-2	CASSLSELKVGYTF	TGTGCCAGCAGCTTAAGCGAACTAAAAGTCGGCTACACCTTC
TRBV28	NA	NA	TRBJ2-3	CASSTHTGDTDTQYF	TGTGCCAGCAGTACCCACACGGGCGACACAGATACGCAGTATTTT
TRBV7-9	TRBD1	NA	TRBJ2-2	CASSRTGASRELFF	TGTGCCAGCAGCCGGACAGGGGCCTCGCGGGAGCTGTTTTTT
TRBV5-1	NA	NA	TRBJ2-3	CASSWPGLPTDTQYF	TGCGCCAGCAGCTGGCCCGGACTGCCCACAGATACGCAGTATTTT
TRBV29-1	TRBD1	many	TRBJ2-7	CSVMQDRASYEQYF	TGCAGCGTAATGCAAGACAGGGCCTCCTACGAGCAGTACTTC
TRBV21-1	NA	few	TRBJ2-7	CASRKGELVRYEQYF	TGTGCCAGCAGAAAGGGGGAACTAGTTCGCTACGAGCAGTACTTC
TRBV4-3	NA	NA	TRBJ2-7	CASSQETGQYEQYF	TGCGCCAGCAGCCAAGAAACCGGACAGTACGAGCAGTACTTC
TRBV27	TRBD2	few	TRBJ2-1	CASSGFSGSRHNEQFF	TGTGCCAGCAGTGGTTTTAGCGGGAGTCGTCACAATGAGCAGTTCTTC
TRBV25-1	NA	few	TRBJ1-1	CASSLESLGGAFF	TGTGCCAGCAGCTTAGAAAGTCTTGGTGGCGCTTTCTTT
TRBV30	NA	few	TRBJ2-3	CAWVKWDTQYF	TGTGCCTGGGTAAAGTGGGACACGCAGTATTTT
TRBV12-3/TRBV12-4	NA	many	TRBJ1-1	CASRGAGNEAFF	TGTGCCAGCAGGGGGGCAGGGAATGAAGCTTTCTTT
TRBV20-1	NA	few	TRBJ1-2	CSASEDNYGYTF	TGCAGTGCTAGCGAGGATAACTATGGCTACACCTTC
TRBV19	TRBD1	few	TRBJ2-1	CASSTQRTGGINEQFF	TGTGCCAGTAGTACCCAACGGACAGGGGGTATTAATGAGCAGTTCTTC
TRBV18	NA	NA	TRBJ2-1	CASSPGRGQGFYNEQFF	TGTGCCAGCTCACCAGGTAGAGGGCAGGGATTCTACAATGAGCAGTTCTTC
TRBV12-3/TRBV12-4	TRBD2	few	TRBJ2-5	CATSAGGQETQYF	TGTGCCACCTCGGCGGGGGGGCAAGAGACCCAGTACTTC
TRBV11-3	TRBD2	many	TRBJ2-1	CASSLVSTLGDGGRNYNEQFF	TGTGCCAGCAGCTTAGTCTCAACCCTCGGAGATGGCGGGAGAAACTACAATGAGCAGTTCTTC
TRBV5-5	TRBD2	NA	TRBJ2-1	CASTGGNEQFF	TGTGCCAGCACGGGGGGGAATGAGCAGTTCTTC
TRBV7-6	NA	NA	TRBJ2-7	CASSLVPDSYEQYF	TGTGCCAGCAGCTTAGTACCTGACAGCTACGAGCAGTACTTC
TRBV6-2/TRBV6-3	TRBD1	NA	TRBJ2-2	CASSDPGTGATGEPFF	TGTGCCAGCAGTGATCCCGGGACAGGGGCCACCGGGGAGCCGTTTTTT
TRBV10-3	NA	few	TRBJ2-5	CAISAGTYLDTQYF	TGTGCCATCAGCGCCGGGACTTATCTTGATACCCAGTACTTC
TRBV5-6	TRBD2	few	TRBJ2-1	CASSSPGLASNEQFF	TGTGCCAGCAGCTCTCCGGGACTAGCCAGCAATGAGCAGTTCTTC